What follows describes a single T cell receptor (beta chain). The antigen is unknown. The germline V and J ends were trimmed by 3 bases and 5 bases, with 11 bases remaining between them. Germline CDR1 reads KGHSH; CDR2 reads LQKENI. The CDR3 extends over 14 amino acids. The data were obtained in a study of T cells in localized non-small cell lung cancer. The study, taken as a whole, reports: Patients showing higher blood T cell density tended to see longer overall survival.

Produced via immunoSEQ multiplex PCR; TCRdb's table is partial and in-frame only. This sample has tens of thousands of clones; approximately 84% occur once, and the top ten carry 1% to 1.5%. The rearrangement joins TRBV18 to TRBJ2-1, with a tentative D call TRBD2 (6 bases). The sequencing here drew on peripheral blood, taken before any cancer treatment. The clonotype originates from a female donor aged 60 or older with stage I lung adenocarcinoma. CDR3 coding DNA: TGTGCCAGCTCACCTCGGGGGATCCACAATGAGCAGTTCTTC. Protein sequence: CASSPRGIHNEQFF.